This T cell receptor beta chain appears in the sequencing data of a study of blood T cell repertoires in COVID-19. Study details: COVID-19 samples, acute and convalescent, were from the United States, Italy and Spain. From T cells, B-cell-depleted T cells, or PBMCs came the material, which was cDNA or gDNA.

Methods used by the authors: Using reference gene primer amplification, nucleated cell counts were estimated. TCRdb keeps only in-frame clones here, not all; method: immunoSEQ multiplex PCR. The D gene and trimming were derived from the DNA, and the V and J assignments and clone size from that table. Among around 28,000 clones listed, roughly three quarters were seen once. The junction had 4 bases not matched to a gene; V was cut back by 2 bases and J by 5 bases. Germline V CDR1 and CDR2: SGHDN, FVKESK. The CDR3 spans 15 residues. V is TRBV14 and J is TRBJ2-3; 10 bases are a match to TRBD2. Input material: peripheral blood. This TCR came from a man aged 65-85 years with acute or convalescent COVID-19. CDR3 in amino acids: CASSQRSSGGDTQYF. The CDR3 DNA follows: TGTGCCAGCAGCCAACGGTCTAGCGGGGGAGATACGCAGTATTTT.